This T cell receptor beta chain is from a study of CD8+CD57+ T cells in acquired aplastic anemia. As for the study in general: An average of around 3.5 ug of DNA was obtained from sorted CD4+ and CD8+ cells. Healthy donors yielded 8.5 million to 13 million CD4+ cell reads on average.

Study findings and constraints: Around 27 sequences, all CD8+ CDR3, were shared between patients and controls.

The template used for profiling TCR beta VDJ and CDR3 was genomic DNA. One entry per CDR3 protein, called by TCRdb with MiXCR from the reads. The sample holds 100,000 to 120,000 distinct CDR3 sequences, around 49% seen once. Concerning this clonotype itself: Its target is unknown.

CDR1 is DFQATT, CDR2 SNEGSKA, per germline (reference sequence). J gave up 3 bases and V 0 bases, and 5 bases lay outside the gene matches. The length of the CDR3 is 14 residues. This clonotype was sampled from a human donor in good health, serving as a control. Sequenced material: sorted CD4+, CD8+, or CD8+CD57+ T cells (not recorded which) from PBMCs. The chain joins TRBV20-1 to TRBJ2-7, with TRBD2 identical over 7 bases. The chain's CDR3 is CSARDLGGNYEQYF. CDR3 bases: TGCAGTGCTAGAGATCTCGGGGGGAACTACGAGCAGTACTTC.